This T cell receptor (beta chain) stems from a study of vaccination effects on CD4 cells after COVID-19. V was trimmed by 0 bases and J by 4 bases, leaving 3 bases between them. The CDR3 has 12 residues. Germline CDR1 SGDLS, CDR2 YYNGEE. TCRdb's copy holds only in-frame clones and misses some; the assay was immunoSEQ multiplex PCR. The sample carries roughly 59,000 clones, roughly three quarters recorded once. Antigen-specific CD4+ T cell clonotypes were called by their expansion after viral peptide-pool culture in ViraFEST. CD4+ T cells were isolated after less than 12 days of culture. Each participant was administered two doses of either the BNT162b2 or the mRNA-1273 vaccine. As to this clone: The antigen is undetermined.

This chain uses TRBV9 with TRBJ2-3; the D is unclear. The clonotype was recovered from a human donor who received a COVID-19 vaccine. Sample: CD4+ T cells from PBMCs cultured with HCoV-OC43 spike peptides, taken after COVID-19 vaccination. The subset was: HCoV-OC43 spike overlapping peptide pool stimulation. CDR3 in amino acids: CASSVVSDTQYF. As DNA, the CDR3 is TGTGCCAGCAGCGTAGTCTCAGATACGCAGTATTTT. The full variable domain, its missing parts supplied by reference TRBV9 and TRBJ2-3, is DSGVTQTPKHLITATGQRVTLRCSPRSGDLSVYWYQQSLDQGLQFLIQYYNGEERAKGNILERFSAQQFPDLHSELNLSSLELGDSALYFCASSVVSDTQYFGPGTRLTVL.